The next 3 T cell receptor beta chains were all read from a single sample in a study of kidney transplant recipient with SARS-CoV-2 infection. TCRdb re-called the reads with MiXCR, one entry per CDR3 protein. The top ten hold under 9.5% of the sample, which has fewer than 250,000 distinct CDR3 sequences, 29% seen once. This sample comprised a blood sample, obtained at baseline and on day 111 from a kidney transplant recipient. All receptors derive from a male patient younger than 45 who had COVID-19 and was a kidney transplant recipient. Some T cells may arise from the graft donor.

This clonotype was counted many times. Written as DNA, the CDR3 is TGTGCCAGCAGCCGTCGACAGTCAGATGGCTATGGCTACACCTTC. Amino acids: CASSRRQSDGYGYTF. This sequence joins TRBV3-1 and TRBJ1-2; D is perhaps TRBD1 (5 bases). With 4 bases removed from V and 4 bases from J, the gap between germline ends came to 16 bases. The CDR3 is 15 amino acids. The V gene's germline CDR1 is LGHDT and CDR2 YNNKEL (reference sequence).

This clonotype appeared many times. V gene TRBV7-2 combines with J gene TRBJ1-1, with D unresolved. V shed 4 bases and J shed 2 bases, with 20 bases lying between them. The CDR3 is 17 residues long. Germline CDR1 reads SGHTA; CDR2 reads FQGNSA. Here the CDR3 reads CASSSPRSDMYNTEAFF. Here the CDR3 DNA reads TGTGCCAGCAGCTCACCGCGCTCAGACATGTATAACACTGAAGCTTTCTTT.

Regarding this clonotype: A much larger clone sits a single nucleotide away, making a read error possible. The chain joins TRBV4-3 to TRBJ2-3, with TRBD1 identical over 8 bases. The CDR3 runs 14 residues. Germline V gene sequence: CDR1 LGHNA, CDR2 YSLEER. CDR3 region: CAGSPTGGADTQYF. For the CDR3, the DNA is TGCGCCGGCAGCCCAACAGGGGGAGCAGATACGCAGTATTTT.